This T cell receptor beta chain is drawn from a study of tumor and adjacent non-tumor tissue in lung cancer. At the level of the study: Around 4.2 million productive TCRbeta reads were obtained per sample on average. Broader study findings: In normal lung, the top 100 clones were significantly more dominant than in tumor. Higher tumor TCR diversity was associated with shorter survival.

This sample's RNA came from whole unsorted tissue. Chemotherapy-naive patients with new lung cancer underwent thoracic surgery in China, August–late 2014. V dropped 4 bases and J dropped 8 bases, with 21 bases sitting between them. This CDR3 has 14 residues. Per the germline V gene, CDR1 is DFQATT and CDR2 is SNEGSKA (reference sequence). TCRbeta libraries were built with three rounds of nested PCR, modified from ARM-PCR. One entry per CDR3 protein, called by TCRdb with MiXCR from the multiplex PCR reads. The sample includes some 120,000 distinct CDR3 sequences, around three fifths of them seen just once. To note about this clonotype: Its target is not known.

The chain carries TRBV20-1 and TRBJ2-7; the D gene is possibly TRBD1 (7 bases). The specimen sequenced was lung tumor tissue. This TCR was recovered from a man aged 30 to 39 with non-small cell lung cancer. The DNA for the CDR3 is TGCAGTGCTAATTCGCCAGGGGGGTTCAACAAGCAGTACTTC. Translation: CSANSPGGFNKQYF.